This T cell receptor (beta chain) was documented in a study of long-term antiretroviral therapy in people with HIV (dated by TCRdb to the early 2020s). Describing the broader study: The earliest samples were collected approximately a decade before the 2015 WHO recommendation for immediate ART, a period when ART was typically delayed until CD4 counts fell. No cross-contamination during QIAcube processing turned up in test extractions that ran a monoclonal T-cell line alongside 30 or so polyclonal samples. Whether ART initiation and durable HIV suppression were associated with changes in peripheral blood TRB repertoire composition and diversity was tested in a retrospective serial study. About 35% of the 30 participants with HIV were female. A total of 192 cryopreserved PBMC samples were contributed to the cohort by 30 adults with confirmed HIV infection, with samples collected serially over a mean of roughly six years (range 1-12).

To be included, a participant needed at least one PBMC sample from before ART initiation plus at least two post-ART samples. Treatment was received in the United States of America by all participants with HIV. Before DNA extraction, cryopreserved samples of 1-10 million PBMC were thawed and washed. At the time of the earliest PBMC sample, participants with HIV were aged between roughly 20 and 60 years. PBMC samples were contributed by each participant from 1-4 timepoints before ART initiation and 2-8 timepoints after ART initiation, with a median of 7 samples. For every participant, serial HIV viral load, CD4+ T-cell count, ART history and demographic data were obtained. A Qiagen kit on a QIAcube was used to extract genomic DNA from unsorted PBMC, with samples processed in batches of 12. Of note for this clone: Its specific antigen is unknown. The input lacks base qualities; no much larger clone sits a single base away.

What the authors observed across the whole study: ART initiation was associated with a significant increase in TRB diversity, but diversity stayed significantly below transplant donor controls even after long-term ART. The repertoire was dominated across all time points by expanded TRB clones identified before ART initiation, although this dominance was seen to fluctuate and to decrease in many PLHIV after ART. Limited PBMC availability meant only the TCR beta chain was sequenced, without alpha chain pairing. Inferences about post-ART repertoire changes are limited because no data were available on ART adherence, viral resistance or therapy changes. CDR3 length ranges in HIV repertoires were narrower than in controls, and network structure suggested an antigen-experienced repertoire with only a slight naive shift after ART. The samples span the years 2004 to 2017, and the ART regimens used at that time may not be as effective as current regimens. Unsorted PBMC were profiled instead of sorted CD4+ and CD8+ T cells because pre-ART samples had limited cell numbers.

The immunoSEQ hsTCRB v3.0 assay was used at survey level resolution to sequence the TRB variable region. The targeted TRB sequencing depth was about 40,000-55,000 T-cell genomes per sample. An Illumina MiSeq with a v3 150-cycle kit was used to sequence the pooled TRB libraries. In the paper's pipeline: Analysis of repertoires was carried out in R inside a reproducible Nextflow workflow spanning QC, data transformation and analysis. LymphoSeq2, an R package for exploring AIRR-Seq data, was used to implement custom analyses. A handful of samples yielding fewer than 5000 total TRB sequences were excluded, leaving more than 150 analyzed HIV repertoires. Among the 180 to 200 retained HIV repertoires, 55 to 60 were collected before ART initiation and over 120 were collected after ART initiation. Repertoires were downsampled to 5000 TRB nucleotide sequences, with summary statistics averaged over 100 downsampling iterations. TRB sequences were retained for analysis only if CDR3 regions of at least seven amino acids were present. Diversity was assessed using a clonality score derived from Shannon entropy and using the Gini coefficient. Repertoire networks linked the top 5000 CDR3 amino acid sequences whenever two sequences differed by an edit distance of one. For TRB CDR3 amino acid sequences, GLIPH2 was used to predict antigen specificity groups and MHC restriction. To flag known associations with CMV, EBV, HIV or tissue antigens, CDR3 amino acid sequences were compared against VDJdb and McPAS-TCR. Pre-ART, post-ART and control groups were compared with Wilcoxon signed-rank tests and Holm-Bonferroni correction. TCRdb re-hosts the immuneACCESS table, in-frame sequences only. Its copies lack some clones; in the studies checked, an unresolved V gene accounts for under half of them, and the cause for the rest is not known. V, J and clone size are those of that table, while D and trimming were read from the DNA. This sample has fewer than 25,000 clones in its table, and 95% of those were observed once. About 2.4% of the sample belongs to the ten largest clones.

V gives up 4 bases and J gives up 2 bases, and the segment between their germline ends measures 11 bases. The CDR3 contains 15 residues, cysteine and phenylalanine counted. The DNA shown is the 45-base CDR3, in frame from base 1. For CDR1 and CDR2, the germline V gene lists KGHSH and LQKENI. Sequencing was performed on unsorted PBMCs, taken almost 5 years after starting antiretroviral therapy. The rearranged segments are TRBV18 and TRBJ2-2; a tentative D match to TRBD1 spans 6 bases. The TCR sequence derives from a woman aged 45-60 years with HIV. CDR3 sequence: CASSLGQINTGELFF. The DNA is TGTGCCAGCTCACTAGGACAGATAAACACCGGGGAGCTGTTTTTT.